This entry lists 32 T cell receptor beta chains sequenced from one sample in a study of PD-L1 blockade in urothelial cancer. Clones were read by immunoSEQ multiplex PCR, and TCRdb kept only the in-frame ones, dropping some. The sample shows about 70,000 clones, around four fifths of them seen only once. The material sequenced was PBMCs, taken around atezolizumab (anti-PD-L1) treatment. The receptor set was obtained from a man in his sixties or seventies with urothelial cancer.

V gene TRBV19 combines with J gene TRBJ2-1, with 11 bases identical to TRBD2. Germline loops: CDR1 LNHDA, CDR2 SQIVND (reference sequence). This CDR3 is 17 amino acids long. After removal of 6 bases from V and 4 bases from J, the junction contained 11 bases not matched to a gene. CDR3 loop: CASSLGLAGSFYNEQFF. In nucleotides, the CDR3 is TGTGCCAGTAGCCTCGGACTAGCGGGTAGTTTTTACAATGAGCAGTTCTTC.

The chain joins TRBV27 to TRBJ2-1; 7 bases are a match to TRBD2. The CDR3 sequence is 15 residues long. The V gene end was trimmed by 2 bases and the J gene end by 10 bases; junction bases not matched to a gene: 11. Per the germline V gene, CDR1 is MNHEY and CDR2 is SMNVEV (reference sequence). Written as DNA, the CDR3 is TGTGCCAGCAGTTTACTAGCGGCGATCTCGGGCGAGCAGTTCTTC. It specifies CASSLLAAISGEQFF.

The CDR3 loop is CASSLRGAGFFATEHSTDTQYF. The DNA for the CDR3 is TGTGCCAGCAGTTTACGTGGGGCCGGGTTTTTTGCTACCGAACATAGCACAGATACGCAGTATTTT. The chain recombines TRBV27 with TRBJ2-3; TRBD1 might be the D (5 bases). The CDR3 loop spans 22 amino acids. Between the trimmed V and J ends, which lost 2 bases and 0 bases, there was a span of 30 bases. CDR1 and CDR2 from the germline V gene are MNHEY and SMNVEV (reference sequence).

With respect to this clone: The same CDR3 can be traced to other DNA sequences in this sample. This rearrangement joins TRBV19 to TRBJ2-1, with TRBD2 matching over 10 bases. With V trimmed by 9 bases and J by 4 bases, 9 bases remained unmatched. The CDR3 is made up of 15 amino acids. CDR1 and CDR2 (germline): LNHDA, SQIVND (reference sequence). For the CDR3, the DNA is TGTGCCAGCTCGCTGAGCGGGAGGGCGTACAATGAGCAGTTCTTC. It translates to CASSLSGRAYNEQFF.

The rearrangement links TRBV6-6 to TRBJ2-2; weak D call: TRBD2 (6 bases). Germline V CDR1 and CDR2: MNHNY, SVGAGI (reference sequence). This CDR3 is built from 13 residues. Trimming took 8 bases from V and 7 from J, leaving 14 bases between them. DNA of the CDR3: TGTGCCAGCTCCCCCTTTAGCGGCGGGGAGCTGTTTTTT. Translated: CASSPFSGGELFF.

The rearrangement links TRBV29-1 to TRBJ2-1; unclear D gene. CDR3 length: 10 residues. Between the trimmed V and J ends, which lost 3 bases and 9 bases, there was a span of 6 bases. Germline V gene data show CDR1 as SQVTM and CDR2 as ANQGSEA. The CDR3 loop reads CSVEGIEQFF. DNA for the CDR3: TGCAGCGTTGAGGGCATTGAGCAGTTCTTC.

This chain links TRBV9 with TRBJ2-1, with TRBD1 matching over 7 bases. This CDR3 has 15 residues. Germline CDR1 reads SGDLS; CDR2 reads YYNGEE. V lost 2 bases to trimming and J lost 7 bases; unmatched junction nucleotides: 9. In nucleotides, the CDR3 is TGTGCCAGCAGCGTCTCCCTCCGGGACAGTAATGAGCAGTTCTTC. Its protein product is CASSVSLRDSNEQFF.

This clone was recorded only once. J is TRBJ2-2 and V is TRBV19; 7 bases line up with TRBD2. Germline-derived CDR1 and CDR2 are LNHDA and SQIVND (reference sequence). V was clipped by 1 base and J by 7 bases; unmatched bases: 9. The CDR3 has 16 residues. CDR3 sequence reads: CASSIVGGGPIGELFF. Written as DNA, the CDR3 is TGTGCCAGTAGTATAGTCGGGGGAGGGCCAATCGGGGAGCTGTTTTTT.

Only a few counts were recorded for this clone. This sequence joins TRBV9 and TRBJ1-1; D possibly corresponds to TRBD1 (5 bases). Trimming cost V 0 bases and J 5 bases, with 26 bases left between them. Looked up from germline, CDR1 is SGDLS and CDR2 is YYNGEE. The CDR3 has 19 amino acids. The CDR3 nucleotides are TGTGCCAGCAGCGTAGAGGGTGCAGGGCCCGCGGCGGGGAGGACTGAAGCTTTCTTT. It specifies CASSVEGAGPAAGRTEAFF. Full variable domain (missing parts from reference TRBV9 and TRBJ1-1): DSGVTQTPKHLITATGQRVTLRCSPRSGDLSVYWYQQSLDQGLQFLIQYYNGEERAKGNILERFSAQQFPDLHSELNLSSLELGDSALYFCASSVEGAGPAAGRTEAFFGQGTRLTVV.

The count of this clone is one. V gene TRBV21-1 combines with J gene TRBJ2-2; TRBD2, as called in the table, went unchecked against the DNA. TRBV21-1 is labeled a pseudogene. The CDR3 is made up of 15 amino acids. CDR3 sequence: CASSNGPTLTGELFF. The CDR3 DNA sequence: TGTGCCAGCAGCAATGGTCCTACCCTCACCGGGGAGCTGTTTTTT.

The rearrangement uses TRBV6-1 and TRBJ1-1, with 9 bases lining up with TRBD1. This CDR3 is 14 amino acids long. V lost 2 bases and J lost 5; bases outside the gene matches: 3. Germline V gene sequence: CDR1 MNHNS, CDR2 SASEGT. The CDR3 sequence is CASSELGQGTEAFF. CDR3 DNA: TGTGCCAGCAGTGAACTGGGACAGGGAACTGAAGCTTTCTTT.

CDR3 region: CAISESTLAGGGDTQYF. The CDR3 DNA sequence: TGTGCCATCAGTGAGTCGACGCTAGCGGGAGGAGGGGATACGCAGTATTTT. The V and J genes are TRBV10-3 and TRBJ2-3; 11 bases line up with TRBD2. CDR1 and CDR2 (germline): ENHRY, SYGVKD. Germline trimming cut 0 bases from V and 6 bases from J; bases unmatched to any gene: 8. The CDR3 consists of 17 residues.

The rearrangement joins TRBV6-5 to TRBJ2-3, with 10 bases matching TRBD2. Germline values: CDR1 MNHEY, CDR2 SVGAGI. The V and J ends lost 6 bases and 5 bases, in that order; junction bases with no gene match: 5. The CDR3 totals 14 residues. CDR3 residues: CASSQGLAVDTQYF. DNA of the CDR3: TGTGCCAGCAGCCAAGGACTAGCGGTAGATACGCAGTATTTT.

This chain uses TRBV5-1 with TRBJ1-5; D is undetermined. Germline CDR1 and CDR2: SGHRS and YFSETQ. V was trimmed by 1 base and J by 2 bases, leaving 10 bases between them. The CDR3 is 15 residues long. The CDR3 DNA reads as TGCGCCAGCAGCTTGAAGGGAGAGGGCAATCAGCCCCAGCATTTT. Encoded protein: CASSLKGEGNQPQHF.

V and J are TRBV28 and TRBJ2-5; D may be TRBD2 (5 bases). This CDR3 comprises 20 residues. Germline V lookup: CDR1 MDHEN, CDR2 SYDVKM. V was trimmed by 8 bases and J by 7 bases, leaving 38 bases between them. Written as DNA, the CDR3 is TGTGCCAGCGAGGGCGACTTGAGACGGTGGCCCCTCCCCAGCAAGCCGACCCAGTACTTC. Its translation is CASEGDLRRWPLPSKPTQYF.

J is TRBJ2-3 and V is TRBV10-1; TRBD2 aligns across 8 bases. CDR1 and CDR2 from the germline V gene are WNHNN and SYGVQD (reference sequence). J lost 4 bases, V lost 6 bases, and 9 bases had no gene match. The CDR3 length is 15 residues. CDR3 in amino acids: CASRVREGPADTQYF. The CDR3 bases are TGCGCCAGCAGGGTCCGGGAGGGCCCCGCAGATACGCAGTATTTT.

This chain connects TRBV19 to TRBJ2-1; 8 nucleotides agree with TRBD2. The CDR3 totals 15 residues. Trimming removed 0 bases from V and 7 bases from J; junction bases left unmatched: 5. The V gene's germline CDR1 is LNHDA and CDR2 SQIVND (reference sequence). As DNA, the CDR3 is TGTGCCAGTAGTATAGATCACCGGGAGGGTAATGAGCAGTTCTTC. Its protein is CASSIDHREGNEQFF.

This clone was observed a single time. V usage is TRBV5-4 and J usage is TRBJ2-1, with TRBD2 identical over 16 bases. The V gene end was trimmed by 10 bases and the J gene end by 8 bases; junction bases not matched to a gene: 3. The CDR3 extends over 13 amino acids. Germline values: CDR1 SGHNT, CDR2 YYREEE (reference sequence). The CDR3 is CAGGLAGGDEQFF. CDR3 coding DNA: TGTGCCGGGGGACTAGCGGGAGGGGATGAGCAGTTCTTC.

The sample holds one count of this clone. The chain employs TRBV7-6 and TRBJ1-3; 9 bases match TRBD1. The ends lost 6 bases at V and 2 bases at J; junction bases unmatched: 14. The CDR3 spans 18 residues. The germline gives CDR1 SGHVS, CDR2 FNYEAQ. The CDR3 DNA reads TGTGCCAGCAGTTTACTTGCCACAGGGGGCCAAGCTGGAAACACCATATATTTT. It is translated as CASSLLATGGQAGNTIYF.

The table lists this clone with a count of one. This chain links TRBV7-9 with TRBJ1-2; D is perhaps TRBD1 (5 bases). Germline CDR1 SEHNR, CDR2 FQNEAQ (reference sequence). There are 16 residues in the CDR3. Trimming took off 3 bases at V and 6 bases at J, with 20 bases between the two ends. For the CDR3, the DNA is TGTGCCAGCAGCTTGGTCGGCTCCACAGGATACGATGGCTACACCTTC. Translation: CASSLVGSTGYDGYTF.

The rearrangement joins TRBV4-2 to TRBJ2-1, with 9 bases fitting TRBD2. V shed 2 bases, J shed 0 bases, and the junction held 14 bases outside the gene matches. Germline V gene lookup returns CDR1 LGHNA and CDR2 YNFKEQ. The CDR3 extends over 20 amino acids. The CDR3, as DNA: TGTGCCAGCAGCCAACGCCTGGGACTAGCCCCCCTGAGCTCCTACAATGAGCAGTTCTTC. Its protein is CASSQRLGLAPLSSYNEQFF.

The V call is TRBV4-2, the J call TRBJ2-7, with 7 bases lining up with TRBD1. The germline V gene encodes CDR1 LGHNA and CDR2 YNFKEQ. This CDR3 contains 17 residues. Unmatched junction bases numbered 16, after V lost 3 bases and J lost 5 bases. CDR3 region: CASSHPRGGTGVNEQYF. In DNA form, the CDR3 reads TGTGCCAGCAGCCACCCAAGAGGGGGAACAGGGGTCAACGAGCAGTACTTC.

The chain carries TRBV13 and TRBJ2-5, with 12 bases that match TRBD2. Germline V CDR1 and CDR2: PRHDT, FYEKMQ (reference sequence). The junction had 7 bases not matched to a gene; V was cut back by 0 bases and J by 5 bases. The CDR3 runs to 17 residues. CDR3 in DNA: TGTGCCAGCAGCTTAGGCTTTGGGCTAGCGGGAGGGGAGACCCAGTACTTC. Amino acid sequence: CASSLGFGLAGGETQYF.

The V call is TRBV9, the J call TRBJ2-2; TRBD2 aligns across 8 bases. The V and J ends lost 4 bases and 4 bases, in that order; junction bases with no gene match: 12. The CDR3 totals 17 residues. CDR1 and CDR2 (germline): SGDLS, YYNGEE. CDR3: CASSSRAGEVSTGELFF. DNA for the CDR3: TGTGCCAGCAGCTCACGAGCGGGAGAGGTTTCCACCGGGGAGCTGTTTTTT.

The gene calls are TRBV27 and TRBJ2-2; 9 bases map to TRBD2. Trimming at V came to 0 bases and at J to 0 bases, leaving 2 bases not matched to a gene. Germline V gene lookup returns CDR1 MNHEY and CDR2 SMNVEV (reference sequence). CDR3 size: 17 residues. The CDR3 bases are TGTGCCAGCAGTTTATCTAGCGGGAGACCGAACACCGGGGAGCTGTTTTTT. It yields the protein CASSLSSGRPNTGELFF.

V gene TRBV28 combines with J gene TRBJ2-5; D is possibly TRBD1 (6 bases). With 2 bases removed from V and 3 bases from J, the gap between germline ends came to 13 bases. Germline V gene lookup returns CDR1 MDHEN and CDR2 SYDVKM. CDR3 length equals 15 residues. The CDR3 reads CASSLRDQGKETQYF. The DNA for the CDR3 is TGTGCCAGCAGTTTAAGGGACCAGGGGAAAGAGACCCAGTACTTC.

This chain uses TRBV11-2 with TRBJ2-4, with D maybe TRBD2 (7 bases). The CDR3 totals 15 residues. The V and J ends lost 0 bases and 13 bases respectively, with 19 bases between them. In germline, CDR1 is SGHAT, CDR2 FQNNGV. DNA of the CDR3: TGTGCCAGCAGCTTAGATCCCCGAGGGGGGGGGATCCAGTACTTC. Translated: CASSLDPRGGGIQYF.

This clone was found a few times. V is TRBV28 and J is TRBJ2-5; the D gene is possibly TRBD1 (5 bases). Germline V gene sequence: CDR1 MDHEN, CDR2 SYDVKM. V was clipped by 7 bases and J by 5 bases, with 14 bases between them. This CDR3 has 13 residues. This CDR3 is CASIPWGRETQYF. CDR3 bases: TGTGCCAGCATCCCATGGGGCAGGGAGACCCAGTACTTC.

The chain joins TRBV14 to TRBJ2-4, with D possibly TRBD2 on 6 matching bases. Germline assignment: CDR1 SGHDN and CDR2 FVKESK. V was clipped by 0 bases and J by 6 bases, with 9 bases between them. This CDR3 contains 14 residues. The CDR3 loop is CASSQDGLLNIQYF. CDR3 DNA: TGTGCCAGCAGCCAAGATGGACTACTAAACATTCAGTACTTC. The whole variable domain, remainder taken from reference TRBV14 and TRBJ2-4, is EAGVTQFPSHSVIEKGQTVTLRCDPISGHDNLYWYRRVMGKEIKFLLHFVKESKQDESGMPNNRFLAERTGGTYSTLKVQPAELEDSGVYFCASSQDGLLNIQYFGAGTRLSVL.

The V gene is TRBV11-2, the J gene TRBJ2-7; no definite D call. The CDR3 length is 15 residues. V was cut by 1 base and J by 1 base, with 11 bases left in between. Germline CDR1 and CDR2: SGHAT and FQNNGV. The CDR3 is CASSLGAYSSYEQYF. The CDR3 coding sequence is TGTGCCAGCAGCTTAGGGGCCTACTCGTCCTACGAGCAGTACTTC.

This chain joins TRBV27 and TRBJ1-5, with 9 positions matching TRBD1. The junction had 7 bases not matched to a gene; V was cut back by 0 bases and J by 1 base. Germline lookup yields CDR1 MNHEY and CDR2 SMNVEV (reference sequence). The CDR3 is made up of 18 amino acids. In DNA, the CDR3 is TGTGCCAGCAGTTTATCAGGGACAGGGTCTTGGAGCAATCAGCCCCAGCATTTT. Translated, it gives CASSLSGTGSWSNQPQHF.

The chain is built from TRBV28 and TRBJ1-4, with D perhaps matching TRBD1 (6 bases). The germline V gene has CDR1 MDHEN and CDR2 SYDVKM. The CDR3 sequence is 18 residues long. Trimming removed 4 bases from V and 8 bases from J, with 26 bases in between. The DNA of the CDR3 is TGTGCCAGCAGTTCTTTTGGGGGTTTTGAGGACAGTTCGGAAAAACTGTTTTTT. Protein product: CASSSFGGFEDSSEKLFF. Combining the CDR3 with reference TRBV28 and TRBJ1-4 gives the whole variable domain DVKVTQSSRYLVKRTGEKVFLECVQDMDHENMFWYRQDPGLGLRLIYFSYDVKMKEKGDIPEGYSVSREKKERFSLILESASTNQTSMYLCASSSFGGFEDSSEKLFFGSGTQLSVL.